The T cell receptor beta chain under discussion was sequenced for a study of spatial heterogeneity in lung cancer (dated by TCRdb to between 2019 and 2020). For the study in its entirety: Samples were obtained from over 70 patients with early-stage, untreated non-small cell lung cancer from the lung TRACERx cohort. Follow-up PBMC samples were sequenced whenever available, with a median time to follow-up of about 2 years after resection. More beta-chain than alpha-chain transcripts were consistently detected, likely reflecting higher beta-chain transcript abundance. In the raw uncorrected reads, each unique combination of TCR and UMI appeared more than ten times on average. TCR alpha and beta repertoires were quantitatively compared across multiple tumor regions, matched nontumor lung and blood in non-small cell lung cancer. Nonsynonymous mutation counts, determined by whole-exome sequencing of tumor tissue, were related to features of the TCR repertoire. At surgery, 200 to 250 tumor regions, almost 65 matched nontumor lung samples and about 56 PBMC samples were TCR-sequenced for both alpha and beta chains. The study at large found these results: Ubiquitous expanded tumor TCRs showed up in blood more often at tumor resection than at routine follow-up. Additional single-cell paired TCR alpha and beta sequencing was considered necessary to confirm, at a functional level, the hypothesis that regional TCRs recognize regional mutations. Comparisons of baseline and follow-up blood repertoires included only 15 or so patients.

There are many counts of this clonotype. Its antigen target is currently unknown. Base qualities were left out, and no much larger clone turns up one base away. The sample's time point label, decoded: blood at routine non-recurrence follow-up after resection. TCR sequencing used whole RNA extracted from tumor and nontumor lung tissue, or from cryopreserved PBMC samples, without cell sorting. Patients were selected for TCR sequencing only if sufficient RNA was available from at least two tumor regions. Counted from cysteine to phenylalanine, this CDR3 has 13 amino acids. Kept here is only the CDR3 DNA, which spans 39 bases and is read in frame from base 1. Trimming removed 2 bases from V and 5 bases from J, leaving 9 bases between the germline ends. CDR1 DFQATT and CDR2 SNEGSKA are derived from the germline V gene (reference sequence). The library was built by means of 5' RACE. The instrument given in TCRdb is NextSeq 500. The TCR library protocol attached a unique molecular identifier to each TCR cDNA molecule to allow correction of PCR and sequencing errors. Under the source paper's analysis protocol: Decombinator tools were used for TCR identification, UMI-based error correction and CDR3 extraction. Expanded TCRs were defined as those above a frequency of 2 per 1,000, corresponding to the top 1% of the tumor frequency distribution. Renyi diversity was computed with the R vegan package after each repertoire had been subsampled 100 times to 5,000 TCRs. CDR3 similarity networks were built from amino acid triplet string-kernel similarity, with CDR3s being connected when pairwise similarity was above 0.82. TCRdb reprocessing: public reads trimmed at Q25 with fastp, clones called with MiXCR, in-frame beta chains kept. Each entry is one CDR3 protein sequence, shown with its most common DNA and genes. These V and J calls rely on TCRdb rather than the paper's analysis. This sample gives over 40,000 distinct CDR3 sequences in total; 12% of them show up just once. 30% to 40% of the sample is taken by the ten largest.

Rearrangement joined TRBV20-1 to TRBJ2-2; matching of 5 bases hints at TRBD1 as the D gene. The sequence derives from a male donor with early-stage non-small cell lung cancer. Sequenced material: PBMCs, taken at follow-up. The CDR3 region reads CSARRRVTGELFF. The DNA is TGCAGTGCTAGACGCAGGGTTACCGGGGAGCTGTTTTTT.